The 29 T cell receptor beta chains below all came from one sample that was sequenced in a study of shared T cell receptors in the human thymus. Profiling relied on immunoSEQ multiplex PCR, and the TCRdb table lists in-frame clones only, not all of them. The profile covers hundreds of thousands of clones, with approximately 87% appearing a single time and about 0.0094% taken by the ten largest. The same sample was also studied in work on human thymus T cells.

Sequencing input: thymocytes. The receptors here all came from a boy younger than two with a congenital heart defect.

The rearrangement uses TRBV15 and TRBJ2-2, with TRBD1 matching over 12 bases. This CDR3 has 18 amino acids. CDR1 and CDR2 (germline): LNHNV, YYDKDF (reference sequence). V shed 0 bases, J shed 9 bases, and the junction held 11 bases outside the gene matches. DNA of the CDR3: TGTGCCACCAGCAGAGAGACTAAAAGGGGACAGGGGGCCAGGGAGCTGTTTTTT. Protein sequence: CATSRETKRGQGARELFF.

The J gene is TRBJ1-5, the V gene TRBV5-8; 8 positions match TRBD1. Germline trimming cut 4 bases from V and 0 bases from J; bases unmatched to any gene: 9. Germline assignment: CDR1 SGHTS and CDR2 YDEGEE. The CDR3 runs to 17 residues. CDR3 DNA: TGTGCCAGCAGCCACGACAGGGGCTCGGATAGCAATCAGCCCCAGCATTTT. Translation gives CASSHDRGSDSNQPQHF. Using reference TRBV5-8 and TRBJ1-5 for the parts outside the CDR3, the full variable domain is EAGVTQSPTHLIKTRGQQATLRCSPISGHTSVYWYQQALGLGLQFLLWYDEGEERNRGNFPPRFSGRQFPNYSSELNVNALELEDSALYLCASSHDRGSDSNQPQHFGDGTRLSIL.

This chain uses TRBV4-1 with TRBJ1-5; D remains unclear. Germline V CDR1 and CDR2: MGHRA, YSYEKL. The CDR3 contains 14 residues. Trimming cost V 1 base and J 5 bases, with 9 bases left between them. The chain's CDR3 is CASSQGVRDQPQHF. The CDR3 coding sequence is TGCGCCAGCAGCCAAGGGGTCCGGGATCAGCCCCAGCATTTT.

This clone was recorded only once. The CDR3: CASAGQGRQPQHF. The DNA of the CDR3 is TGTGCCAGCGCTGGACAGGGGCGCCAGCCCCAGCATTTT. The genes are TRBV6-5 and TRBJ1-5, with 9 bases fitting TRBD1. This CDR3 has 13 residues. The germline V gene has CDR1 MNHEY and CDR2 SVGAGI. With 8 bases clipped from V and 7 bases from J, the junction kept 6 bases outside the gene matches.

The chain uses TRBV5-1 and TRBJ1-6; 10 positions agree with TRBD1. CDR1 and CDR2 from the germline V gene are SGHRS and YFSETQ. V trimming: 0 bases; J trimming: 6 bases; junction bases outside the gene matches: 18. The CDR3 is made up of 21 amino acids. The CDR3 reads CASSLAYRPGQGLGVNSPLHF. In nucleotides, the CDR3 is TGCGCCAGCAGCTTGGCCTATCGCCCGGGACAGGGGTTAGGGGTTAATTCACCCCTCCACTTT.

The V and J genes are TRBV28 and TRBJ1-2; TRBD1 agrees at 9 bases. This CDR3 has 20 amino acids. J lost 1 base, V lost 5 bases, and 20 bases had no gene match. Germline V gives CDR1 MDHEN, CDR2 SYDVKM. The CDR3 is CASSSKFRRDREGDNYGYTF. CDR3 in DNA: TGTGCCAGCAGTAGCAAATTCCGCCGGGACAGGGAGGGGGATAACTATGGCTACACCTTC.

This clone showed up just once. The chain uses TRBV29-1 and TRBJ2-3; D is perhaps TRBD2 (6 bases). Trimming cost V 4 bases and J 5 bases, with 19 bases left between them. Per the germline V gene, CDR1 is SQVTM and CDR2 is ANQGSEA. The CDR3 runs to 15 residues. The DNA for the CDR3 is TGCAGCGTTGCAGGGCGGGGAGGAAACGGAGATACGCAGTATTTT. This codes for CSVAGRGGNGDTQYF.

In its sample, this clone was seen once. The chain is built from TRBV6-4 and TRBJ2-1, with D possibly matching TRBD2 (5 bases). The CDR3 spans 14 residues. Germline assignment: CDR1 MRHNA and CDR2 SNTAGT. The V end lost 6 bases, the J end lost 5 bases, and 14 bases lay between the germline ends. The CDR3 coding sequence is TGTGCCAGCAGGGCCCGGAGGATGGACAATGAGCAGTTCTTC. Protein sequence: CASRARRMDNEQFF.

The chain recombines TRBV2 with TRBJ2-1; 7 bases map to TRBD1. The J segment lost 3 bases and the V segment lost 5 bases, leaving 7 bases of the junction unmatched. CDR3 length: 15 amino acids. CDR1 SNHLY and CDR2 FYNNEI come from the germline V gene. CDR3 in amino acids: CASSPPDRFYNEQFF. CDR3 in DNA: TGTGCCAGCAGTCCTCCGGACAGGTTCTACAATGAGCAGTTCTTC.

This clone has a handful of counts. CDR3: CAISESSLGQGPYEQYF. CDR3 sequence (DNA): TGTGCCATCAGTGAGTCATCCCTAGGACAGGGGCCCTACGAGCAGTACTTC. This chain uses TRBV10-3 with TRBJ2-7; TRBD1 aligns across 9 bases. This CDR3 has 17 residues. The germline V gene encodes CDR1 ENHRY and CDR2 SYGVKD. V lost 0 bases to trimming and J lost 2 bases; unmatched junction nucleotides: 8.

The V and J genes are TRBV6-1 and TRBJ2-1; the match to TRBD2 covers 11 bases. The V gene's germline CDR1 is MNHNS and CDR2 SASEGT. V lost 2 bases and J lost 8; bases outside the gene matches: 11. The CDR3 loop spans 17 amino acids. The CDR3 DNA follows: TGTGCCAGCAGTGAAAGGGCGCTAGCGGGAGGCTGGGATGAGCAGTTCTTC. It is translated as CASSERALAGGWDEQFF.

This chain connects TRBV28 to TRBJ1-5, with unresolved D. In germline, CDR1 is MDHEN, CDR2 SYDVKM. Between the trimmed V and J ends, which lost 2 bases and 11 bases, there was a span of 10 bases. This CDR3 has 12 residues. CDR3 nucleotide sequence: TGTGCCAGCAGTTTAAACGGTCAAGCCCAGCATTTT. The encoded protein is CASSLNGQAQHF.

The V and J genes are TRBV7-2 and TRBJ1-5, with 9 positions matching TRBD1. CDR1 and CDR2 (germline): SGHTA, FQGNSA. The CDR3 contains 16 residues. Losses at the gene ends were 1 base for V and 6 bases for J; bases not matched to a gene: 7. The CDR3 DNA sequence: TGTGCCAGCAGCTTAGTCGCGGGACAGGGTAGTCAGCCCCAGCATTTT. Translated: CASSLVAGQGSQPQHF.

The chain links TRBV4-3 to TRBJ2-2; 9 nucleotides agree with TRBD1. Germline CDR1 is LGHNA and CDR2 is YSLEER. V was pared by 1 base and J by 3 bases, with 3 bases of the junction left unmatched. The CDR3 contains 16 residues. CDR3 in DNA: TGCGCCAGCAGCCAAGTGGGACAGGGATACACCGGGGAGCTGTTTTTT. Translated, it gives CASSQVGQGYTGELFF.

This clone appeared a single time. The chain employs TRBV7-8 and TRBJ2-3; TRBD1 is a possible D gene (6 bases). CDR3 length equals 15 residues. The germline V gene encodes CDR1 SGHVS and CDR2 FQNEAQ. The germline V and J ends were trimmed by 5 bases and 5 bases, with 17 bases remaining between them. In DNA form, the CDR3 reads TGTGCCAGCAGCCCATGGACAGCTGCACAAGATACGCAGTATTTT. It is translated as CASSPWTAAQDTQYF.

V gene TRBV5-1 combines with J gene TRBJ2-7; 12 bases are a match to TRBD2. The junction had 4 bases not matched to a gene; V was cut back by 0 bases and J by 3 bases. The germline V gene encodes CDR1 SGHRS and CDR2 YFSETQ. This CDR3 is built from 16 residues. CDR3 sequence reads: CASSLAPSGGVYEQYF. Written as DNA, the CDR3 is TGCGCCAGCAGCTTGGCACCTAGCGGGGGGGTCTACGAGCAGTACTTC.

The chain couples TRBV2 to TRBJ2-1; a possible D gene is TRBD2 (6 bases). V was trimmed by 2 bases and J by 1 base, leaving 12 bases between them. The CDR3 runs to 16 residues. Per the germline V gene, CDR1 is SNHLY and CDR2 is FYNNEI. The CDR3 nucleotides read TGTGCCAGCAGTGAATTGGACGGGAGATCCTACAATGAGCAGTTCTTC. It translates to CASSELDGRSYNEQFF.

This chain links TRBV11-3 with TRBJ1-5; 10 nucleotides agree with TRBD1. Trimming removed 1 base from V and 7 bases from J; junction bases left unmatched: 7. This CDR3 is built from 16 residues. Germline V lookup: CDR1 SGHNT, CDR2 YENEEA. CDR3 protein: CASSLAEDRGLQPQHF. DNA of the CDR3: TGTGCCAGCAGCTTAGCCGAAGACAGGGGGCTACAGCCCCAGCATTTT.

CDR3 DNA: TGTGCCAGCAGCCAAGAGTCCAGGAACACCGGGGAGCTGTTTTTT. Its protein is CASSQESRNTGELFF. This chain connects TRBV14 to TRBJ2-2, with no clear D. Germline CDR1 reads SGHDN; CDR2 reads FVKESK. The CDR3 is made up of 15 amino acids. With 0 bases removed from V and 1 base from J, the gap between germline ends came to 6 bases. Full variable domain (rest looked up from reference TRBV14 and TRBJ2-2): EAGVTQFPSHSVIEKGQTVTLRCDPISGHDNLYWYRRVMGKEIKFLLHFVKESKQDESGMPNNRFLAERTGGTYSTLKVQPAELEDSGVYFCASSQESRNTGELFFGEGSRLTVL.

The genes are TRBV11-2 and TRBJ1-5; D possibly corresponds to TRBD1 (6 bases). Trimming took off 1 base at V and 4 bases at J, with 17 bases between the two ends. Germline CDR1 SGHAT, CDR2 FQNNGV. The CDR3 sequence is 17 residues long. CDR3 sequence reads: CASSLGPREGGNQPQHF. CDR3 nucleotides: TGTGCCAGCAGCTTAGGCCCTCGGGAGGGGGGTAATCAGCCCCAGCATTTT.

This clone was counted a single time. Additional DNA sequences in this sample encode the identical CDR3. The chain recombines TRBV28 with TRBJ2-1, with D tentatively TRBD2 (5 bases). There are 14 residues in the CDR3. Trimming cost V 2 bases and J 7 bases, with 12 bases left between them. Germline V lookup: CDR1 MDHEN, CDR2 SYDVKM. In nucleotides, the CDR3 is TGTGCCAGCAGTTTACGAGGGAGAAGGAATGAGCAGTTCTTC. This translates into CASSLRGRRNEQFF.

V and J are TRBV4-1 and TRBJ2-1; 11 nucleotides agree with TRBD2. Unmatched junction bases numbered 9, after V lost 3 bases and J lost 5 bases. The germline gives CDR1 MGHRA, CDR2 YSYEKL. The CDR3 runs to 17 residues. CDR3 coding DNA: TGCGCCAGCAGCCACGACGCGACTAGCGGGATTCACAATGAGCAGTTCTTC. Translated: CASSHDATSGIHNEQFF.

The genes are TRBV4-1 and TRBJ2-3; 7 nucleotides match TRBD1. The CDR3 length is 17 residues. The V segment lost 0 bases and the J segment 1 base; nucleotides outside the gene matches: 7. CDR1 is MGHRA and CDR2 is YSYEKL in the germline V gene. The CDR3 region is CASSQDDRELGTDTQYF. As DNA, the CDR3 is TGCGCCAGCAGCCAAGACGACAGGGAGTTGGGCACAGATACGCAGTATTTT.

The rearrangement joins TRBV5-1 to TRBJ2-7, with 8 bases aligning to TRBD1. The CDR3 is 15 residues long. The V and J ends lost 4 bases and 2 bases, in that order; junction bases with no gene match: 8. The germline CDR1 and CDR2 sequences are SGHRS and YFSETQ. The CDR3 region has the DNA TGCGCCAGCAGCCCGCCGGGACAGGCTCCCTACGAGCAGTACTTC. Translation gives CASSPPGQAPYEQYF.

V is TRBV9 and J is TRBJ2-5; 7 bases align to TRBD2. V shed 3 bases and J 2 bases; nucleotides not matched to a gene: 7. The CDR3 extends over 15 amino acids. Germline-derived CDR1 and CDR2 are SGDLS and YYNGEE. The CDR3 is CASSEGRGFQETQYF. The CDR3 nucleotides are TGTGCCAGCAGCGAGGGGAGGGGATTTCAAGAGACCCAGTACTTC.

This rearrangement joins TRBV15 to TRBJ2-7, with TRBD1 as a possible D gene (8 bases). This CDR3 spans 16 amino acids. The V and J ends lost 1 base and 1 base respectively, with 14 bases between them. CDR1 and CDR2 from the germline V gene are LNHNV and YYDKDF (reference sequence). CDR3 protein: CATSRGTGRGSYEQYF. CDR3 DNA sequence: TGTGCCACCAGCAGAGGGACAGGGAGGGGATCCTACGAGCAGTACTTC.

This clone was found a few times. This chain uses TRBV28 with TRBJ2-7; D might be TRBD2 (5 bases). CDR1 and CDR2 (germline): MDHEN, SYDVKM. Trimming removed 1 base from V and 12 bases from J, with 19 bases in between. This CDR3 has 14 residues. The CDR3: CASSLFGVTPKRYF. CDR3 DNA sequence: TGTGCCAGCAGTTTATTCGGGGTCACCCCGAAGCGGTACTTC. The full variable domain, its missing parts supplied by reference TRBV28 and TRBJ2-7, is DVKVTQSSRYLVKRTGEKVFLECVQDMDHENMFWYRQDPGLGLRLIYFSYDVKMKEKGDIPEGYSVSREKKERFSLILESASTNQTSMYLCASSLFGVTPKRYFGPGTRLTVT.

The gene calls are TRBV27 and TRBJ2-7; 7 positions match TRBD1. The trim removed 11 bases at V and 5 bases at J, leaving 9 bases unmatched. The CDR3 is 12 residues long. Germline CDR1 and CDR2: MNHEY and SMNVEV (reference sequence). The CDR3 here is CASRGLIHEQYF. CDR3 bases: TGTGCCTCGAGGGGGCTAATCCACGAGCAGTACTTC.

The chain employs TRBV13 and TRBJ2-1; 10 bases are shared with TRBD1. Germline loops: CDR1 PRHDT, CDR2 FYEKMQ (reference sequence). This CDR3 has 16 amino acids. With 1 base clipped from V and 6 bases from J, the junction kept 6 bases outside the gene matches. CDR3 protein: CASSLVGTGVCNEQFF. The CDR3 nucleotides read TGTGCCAGCAGCTTAGTTGGGACAGGGGTCTGCAATGAGCAGTTCTTC.